The clone carrying this TCR beta chain was detected ten times or more. Its cognate antigen is unknown. Looked up from germline, CDR1 is MNHEY and CDR2 is SMNVEV (reference sequence). The ends lost 3 bases at V and 6 bases at J; junction bases unmatched: 3. This CDR3 is built from 14 residues. The data derive from a study of post-analysis software for immune sequencing data. About the study: Recorded subtypes: relapsing-remitting, secondary progressive, progressive-relapsing; some patients unannotated. Study results and limitations: Included in a set of about five TRBV segments more frequent in patients than controls were TRBV5-6, TRBV5-1 and TRBV20-1. Significantly decreased normalized Chao1 diversity was recorded for multiple sclerosis patients relative to controls.

Prepared TCR beta cDNA libraries contained unique molecular identifiers. Each CDR3 protein gets one entry after TCRdb re-called the PCR reads with MiXCR. The table includes 650,000 to 900,000 distinct CDR3 sequences, 40% to 55% detected once. The sequence was collected from a girl aged 5-17 years with multiple sclerosis. The sample was blood. The chain links TRBV27 to TRBJ2-1, with 9 bases matching TRBD1. The CDR3 nucleotides are TGTGCCAGCAGTTTCGAGACAGGGGGCAATGAGCAGTTCTTC. It translates to CASSFETGGNEQFF.